Listed here are 14 T cell receptor beta chains from one sample, sequenced in a study of blood T cell repertoires in COVID-19. TCRdb's table, derived via immunoSEQ multiplex PCR, lists solely in-frame clones and lacks some. The sample has some 64,000 clones, over 75% seen once. Specimen: peripheral blood. Receptors were obtained from a man aged 70-80 years with acute or convalescent COVID-19.

The CDR3 region is CASGTALSYNSPLHF. The CDR3 bases are TGTGCCAGCGGGACAGCCCTCTCCTATAATTCACCCCTCCACTTT. The chain is built from TRBV27 and TRBJ1-6; 7 bases are a match to TRBD1. J gave up 0 bases and V 8 bases, and 4 bases lay outside the gene matches. The CDR3 is made up of 15 amino acids. From germline, CDR1 is MNHEY and CDR2 SMNVEV (reference sequence).

This sequence joins TRBV9 and TRBJ2-7, with D perhaps matching TRBD2 (5 bases). CDR1 and CDR2 (germline): SGDLS, YYNGEE. The V end lost 0 bases, the J end lost 2 bases, and 12 bases lay between the germline ends. The CDR3 sequence is 15 residues long. CDR3 nucleotide sequence: TGTGCCAGCAGCGTAGAGGCAGCGACTACCTACGAGCAGTACTTC. Its translation: CASSVEAATTYEQYF. Full variable domain (remainder filled in from reference TRBV9 and TRBJ2-7): DSGVTQTPKHLITATGQRVTLRCSPRSGDLSVYWYQQSLDQGLQFLIQYYNGEERAKGNILERFSAQQFPDLHSELNLSSLELGDSALYFCASSVEAATTYEQYFGPGTRLTVT.

On this clone: The same CDR3 arises from other DNA sequences in this sample as well. The chain is built from TRBV9 and TRBJ2-5, with 9 bases fitting TRBD2. The CDR3 covers 13 residues. V shed 3 bases, J shed 4 bases, and the junction held 1 base outside the gene matches. The V gene's germline CDR1 is SGDLS and CDR2 YYNGEE. CDR3 DNA sequence: TGTGCCAGCAGCGCGCGGGGGGGAGAGACCCAGTACTTC. Amino acid sequence: CASSARGGETQYF. The variable domain in full, with the rest retrieved from reference TRBV9 and TRBJ2-5, is DSGVTQTPKHLITATGQRVTLRCSPRSGDLSVYWYQQSLDQGLQFLIQYYNGEERAKGNILERFSAQQFPDLHSELNLSSLELGDSALYFCASSARGGETQYFGPGTRLLVL.

The chain combines TRBV11-1 with TRBJ2-3; maybe TRBD1 (6 bases). V shed 7 bases and J shed 0 bases, with 17 bases lying between them. The V gene's germline CDR1 is SGHAT and CDR2 FQDESV (reference sequence). The CDR3 consists of 16 residues. Here the CDR3 DNA reads TGTGCCAGCACCCTTTTTAGGGACATGAGCACAGATACGCAGTATTTT. It is translated as CASTLFRDMSTDTQYF.

The chain uses TRBV7-2 and TRBJ2-5; D unclear. The germline CDR1 and CDR2 sequences are SGHTA and FQGNSA. Trimming took off 4 bases at V and 5 bases at J, with 14 bases between the two ends. CDR3 length equals 14 residues. CDR3 protein: CASSSPMLAETQYF. Here the CDR3 DNA reads TGTGCCAGCAGCTCCCCCATGCTCGCGGAGACCCAGTACTTC.

The chain recombines TRBV2 with TRBJ2-5; TRBD2 aligns across 13 bases. Germline V gives CDR1 SNHLY, CDR2 FYNNEI. There are 17 residues in the CDR3. V trimming: 3 bases; J trimming: 3 bases; junction bases outside the gene matches: 7. The CDR3 bases are TGTGCCAGCAGTGAGGCGATTGGACTAGCGGGGGAAGAGACCCAGTACTTC. This sequence encodes CASSEAIGLAGEETQYF.

J is TRBJ2-5 and V is TRBV9; 7 bases line up with TRBD1. The V and J ends lost 4 bases and 5 bases, in that order; junction bases with no gene match: 11. This CDR3 is built from 15 residues. Germline values: CDR1 SGDLS, CDR2 YYNGEE. CDR3 bases: TGTGCCAGCAGCCCTCGACAGGGTCCGCCTGAGACCCAGTACTTC. As protein: CASSPRQGPPETQYF.

V is TRBV19 and J is TRBJ1-1, with TRBD1 matching 9 bases. The CDR3 runs 15 residues. Germline V gene data show CDR1 as LNHDA and CDR2 as SQIVND (reference sequence). Trimming removed 6 bases from V and 0 bases from J; junction bases left unmatched: 5. CDR3 DNA: TGTGCCAGTAGGGCGGGACAGGGCATGAACACTGAAGCTTTCTTT. Amino acid sequence: CASRAGQGMNTEAFF.

The V call is TRBV6-2 or TRBV6-3, the J call TRBJ2-3; D gene uncertain. V gave up 2 bases and J gave up 8 bases, with 14 bases separating them. Per germline, CDR1 MNHEY and CDR2 SVGEGT. The CDR3 contains 14 residues. The CDR3, as DNA: TGTGCCAGCAGTTACAGATGGGCTCCCGGTACGCAGTATTTT. This encodes CASSYRWAPGTQYF.

CDR3 nucleotide sequence: TGTGCCAGCAGTGCCGGACAGCGAAATAATTCACCCCTCCACTTT. Translation: CASSAGQRNNSPLHF. The gene calls are TRBV25-1 and TRBJ1-6; D may be TRBD1 (6 bases). Trimming removed 4 bases at V and 5 bases at J, with 12 bases between. This CDR3 is built from 15 residues. Germline V gives CDR1 MGHDK, CDR2 SYGVNS.

In nucleotides, the CDR3 is TGTGCCAGCAGCCCAACCGGGGGAGAAGGAGGCTACACCTTC. This gives the protein CASSPTGGEGGYTF. V is TRBV7-3 and J is TRBJ1-2; D might be TRBD1 (5 bases). The V gene lost 5 bases and the J gene lost 8 bases, with 18 bases spanning the gap. Germline CDR1 and CDR2: SGHTA and FQGTGA. The CDR3 spans 14 residues.

The V gene is TRBV11-3, the J gene TRBJ2-5, with 14 bases lining up with TRBD2. The CDR3 runs to 16 residues. V lost 5 bases to trimming and J lost 1 base; unmatched junction nucleotides: 3. Germline CDR1 SGHNT, CDR2 YENEEA. The CDR3 loop reads CASSLGLAGGQETQYF. The CDR3 nucleotides read TGTGCCAGCAGCCTTGGACTAGCGGGGGGCCAAGAGACCCAGTACTTC.

The rearrangement joins TRBV7-8 to TRBJ1-2, with TRBD1 as a possible D gene (6 bases). Germline CDR1 SGHVS, CDR2 FQNEAQ. V was clipped by 4 bases and J by 2 bases, with 8 bases between them. This CDR3 contains 13 residues. The DNA for the CDR3 is TGTGCCAGCAGCTGGGACACCAACTATGGCTACACCTTC. Protein sequence: CASSWDTNYGYTF.

The rearrangement links TRBV19 to TRBJ1-2, with 7 bases fitting TRBD1. CDR1 and CDR2 (germline): LNHDA, SQIVND (reference sequence). With V trimmed by 7 bases and J by 1 base, 9 bases remained unmatched. The CDR3 length is 15 residues. CDR3 region: CASMNDRVDNYGYTF. In DNA, the CDR3 is TGTGCCAGTATGAACGACAGGGTTGATAACTATGGCTACACCTTC.